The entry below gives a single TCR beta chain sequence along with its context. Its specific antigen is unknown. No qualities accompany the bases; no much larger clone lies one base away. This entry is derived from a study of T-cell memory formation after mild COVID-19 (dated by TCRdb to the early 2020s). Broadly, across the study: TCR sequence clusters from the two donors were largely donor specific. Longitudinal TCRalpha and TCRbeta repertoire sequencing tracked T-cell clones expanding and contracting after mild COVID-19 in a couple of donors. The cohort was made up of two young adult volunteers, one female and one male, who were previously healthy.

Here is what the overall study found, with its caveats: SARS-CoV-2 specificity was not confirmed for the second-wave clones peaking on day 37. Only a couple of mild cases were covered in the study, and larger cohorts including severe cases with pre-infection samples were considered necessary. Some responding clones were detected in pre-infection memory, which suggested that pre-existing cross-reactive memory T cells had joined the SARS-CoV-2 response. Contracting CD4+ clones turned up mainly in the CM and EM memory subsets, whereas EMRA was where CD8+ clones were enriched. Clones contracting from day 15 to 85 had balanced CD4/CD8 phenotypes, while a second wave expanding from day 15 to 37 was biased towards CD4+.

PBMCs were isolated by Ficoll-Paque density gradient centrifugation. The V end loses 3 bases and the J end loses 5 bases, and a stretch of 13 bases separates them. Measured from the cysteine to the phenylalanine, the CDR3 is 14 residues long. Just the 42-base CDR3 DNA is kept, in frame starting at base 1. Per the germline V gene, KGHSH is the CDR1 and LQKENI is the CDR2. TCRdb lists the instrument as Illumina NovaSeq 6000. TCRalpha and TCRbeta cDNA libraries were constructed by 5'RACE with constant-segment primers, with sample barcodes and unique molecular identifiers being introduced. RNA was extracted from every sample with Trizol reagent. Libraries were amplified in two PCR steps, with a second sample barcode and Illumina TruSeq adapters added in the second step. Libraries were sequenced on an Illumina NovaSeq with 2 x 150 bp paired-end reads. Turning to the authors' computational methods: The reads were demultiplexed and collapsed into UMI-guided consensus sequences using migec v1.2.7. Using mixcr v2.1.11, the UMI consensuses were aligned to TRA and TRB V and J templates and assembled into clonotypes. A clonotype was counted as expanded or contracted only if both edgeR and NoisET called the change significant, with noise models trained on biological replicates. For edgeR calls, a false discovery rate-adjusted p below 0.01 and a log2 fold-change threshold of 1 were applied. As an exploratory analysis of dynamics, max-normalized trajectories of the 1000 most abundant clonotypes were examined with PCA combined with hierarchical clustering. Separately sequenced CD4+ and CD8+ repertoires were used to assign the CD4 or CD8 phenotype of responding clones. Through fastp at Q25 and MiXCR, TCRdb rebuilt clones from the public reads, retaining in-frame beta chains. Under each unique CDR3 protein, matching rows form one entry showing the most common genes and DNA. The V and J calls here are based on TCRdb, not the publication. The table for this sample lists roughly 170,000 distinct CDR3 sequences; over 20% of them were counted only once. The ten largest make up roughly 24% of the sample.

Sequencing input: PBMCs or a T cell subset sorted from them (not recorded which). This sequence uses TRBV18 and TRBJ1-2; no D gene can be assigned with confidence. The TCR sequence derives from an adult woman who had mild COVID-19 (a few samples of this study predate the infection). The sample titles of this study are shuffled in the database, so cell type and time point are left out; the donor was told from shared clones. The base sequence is TGTGCCAGCTCACCCCTGTCCCAAGTGTATGGCTACACCTTC. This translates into CASSPLSQVYGYTF.